The 8 T cell receptor beta chains presented below share a single source sample, sequenced in a study of blood T cells in healthy people across ages. It was with a sample-barcoded 5' primer and a J-beta primer mix that a second PCR of roughly 6 to 12 cycles was run. Using its own MiXCR run on the 5' RACE reads, TCRdb lists one record per CDR3 protein. This table holds hundreds of thousands of distinct CDR3 sequences, under 55% found once. The sequenced material came from blood. These receptors all come from a man between 60 and 70 years old in good health.

The chain employs TRBV14 and TRBJ2-4; D call uncertain. TRBJ2-7 explains the end of the DNA better; the J call may be wrong. Germline-derived CDR1 and CDR2 are SGHDN and FVKESK. The CDR3 consists of 13 residues. The chain's CDR3 is CASSPGEKYEQYF. The DNA of the CDR3 is TGTGCCAGCAGCCCTGGGGAAAAGTACGAGCAGTACTTC.

The rearrangement uses TRBV7-2 and TRBJ1-1; D may be TRBD1 (6 bases). The CDR3 totals 16 residues. Germline V gene data show CDR1 as SGHTA and CDR2 as FQGNSA. Trimming took 5 bases from V and 2 from J, leaving 18 bases between them. The CDR3 region is CASSLNLGHLNTEAFF. The CDR3 DNA reads TGTGCCAGCAGCCTAAATTTGGGACACTTAAACACTGAAGCTTTCTTT.

Comment on this clonotype: The CDR3 does not close with the conserved phenylalanine or tryptophan, likely indicating a read error. The V gene is TRBV5-6, the J gene TRBJ2-5; possible D gene TRBD1, 6 bases. Germline V gene data show CDR1 as SGHDT and CDR2 as YYEEEE. The V gene lost 4 bases and the J gene lost 0 bases, with 10 bases spanning the gap. The CDR3 has 14 amino acids. CDR3 nucleotide sequence: TGTGCCAGCAGCCTTCAGGGGAACCAAGAGACCCAGTACTCC. Its protein is CASSLQGNQETQYS.

A note on this clonotype: Mismatch with germline at one junction end may stem from a read error. This rearrangement joins TRBV20-1 to TRBJ2-1; 9 positions match TRBD2. CDR3 length equals 15 residues. Germline V lookup: CDR1 DFQATT, CDR2 SNEGSKA (reference sequence). CDR3 sequence: CSAREQRGENNERFF. Here the CDR3 DNA reads TGCAGTGCTAGAGAACAGCGGGGGGAAAACAATGAGCGGTTCTTC.

This clonotype has at least ten counts. The chain combines TRBV7-9 with TRBJ1-2; 7 nucleotides agree with TRBD1. In germline, CDR1 is SEHNR, CDR2 FQNEAQ (reference sequence). Germline trimming cut 3 bases from V and 6 bases from J; bases unmatched to any gene: 7. The CDR3 runs 14 residues. The chain's CDR3 is CASSFRDSANGYTF. The CDR3 DNA follows: TGTGCCAGCAGCTTCCGGGACAGTGCGAATGGCTACACCTTC. The entire variable domain, with the rest obtained from reference TRBV7-9 and TRBJ1-2, is as follows: DTGVSQNPRHKITKRGQNVTFRCDPISEHNRLYWYRQTLGQGPEFLTYFQNEAQLEKSRLLSDRFSAERPKGSFSTLEIQRTEQGDSAMYLCASSFRDSANGYTFGSGTRLTVV.

The chain couples TRBV28 to TRBJ2-7, with D possibly being TRBD1 or TRBD2 (7 bases each). V shed 5 bases and J shed 12 bases, with 29 bases lying between them. CDR1 is MDHEN, CDR2 SYDVKM, per germline. The CDR3 loop spans 16 amino acids. The CDR3 DNA sequence: TGTGCCAGCAGTCCATATCGCGGGGGACAGAAGGAGACCCTGTACTTC. Translation gives CASSPYRGGQKETLYF.

In its sample, this clonotype was seen a few times. The rearrangement uses TRBV6-5 and TRBJ1-1, with 7 bases identical to TRBD1. The CDR3 contains 18 residues. Germline CDR1 reads MNHEY; CDR2 reads SVGAGI. J gave up 5 bases and V 0 bases, and 15 bases lay outside the gene matches. The CDR3 loop is CASSYSGDSHYWGTEAFF. CDR3 sequence (DNA): TGTGCCAGCAGTTACTCGGGGGACAGCCACTACTGGGGGACTGAAGCTTTCTTT.

This chain uses TRBV11-2 with TRBJ2-1, with D possibly matching TRBD1 (7 bases). V lost 1 base and J lost 7, with 17 bases in between. From germline, CDR1 is SGHAT and CDR2 FQNNGV. The CDR3 is made up of 16 amino acids. The CDR3 sequence: CASSLGVRGAANEQFF. CDR3 sequence (DNA): TGTGCCAGCAGCTTAGGGGTCAGGGGGGCCGCGAATGAGCAGTTCTTC.